These 21 T cell receptor beta chains were sequenced from one sample in a study of CD4+ T cells in melanoma. Repertoires were generated with immunoSEQ multiplex PCR, while TCRdb's copy carries only in-frame clones and drops some. The sample gives 9,600 or so clones, approximately 70% of which show up once; about 20% is in the top ten. The sequencing sample was made of peripheral blood. The source of these receptors is a human donor with melanoma.

This clone is a singleton in its sample. V and J are TRBV2 and TRBJ1-4; possible D gene TRBD1, 5 bases. Germline CDR1 SNHLY, CDR2 FYNNEI. CDR3 length: 12 residues. V dropped 10 bases and J dropped 13 bases, with 19 bases sitting between them. The CDR3 DNA is TGTGCCACCTCGGGGGACCTTGGAGGACTGTTTTTT. Translated, it gives CATSGDLGGLFF.

This rearrangement joins TRBV7-6 to TRBJ1-1; no firm D call. V lost 4 bases, J lost 4 bases, and 10 bases lay in between. Germline lookup yields CDR1 SGHVS and CDR2 FNYEAQ. This CDR3 region has 13 residues. CDR3 sequence (DNA): TGTGCCAGCAGCTACGACAAGGGCACTGAAGCTTTCTTT. Translated, it gives CASSYDKGTEAFF.

The chain joins TRBV2 to TRBJ1-4; no firm D call. Trimming left V 1 base short and J 4 bases short, with 10 bases between. Germline CDR1 and CDR2: SNHLY and FYNNEI. The CDR3 covers 15 residues. DNA of the CDR3: TGTGCCAGCAGTGAAGGGTTGGGTATTAATGAAAAACTGTTTTTT. Encoded protein: CASSEGLGINEKLFF.

A remark on this clone: Other nucleotide sequences from this sample produce the same CDR3. J is TRBJ2-3 and V is TRBV5-6; 11 nucleotides match TRBD2. This CDR3 is 16 amino acids long. Germline trimming cut 4 bases from V and 2 bases from J; bases unmatched to any gene: 6. Germline CDR1 and CDR2: SGHDT and YYEEEE. CDR3 bases: TGTGCCAGCAGCCTCTTAGCGGGGGGGAACACAGATACGCAGTATTTT. It encodes CASSLLAGGNTDTQYF.

The rearrangement links TRBV6-5 to TRBJ1-1, with a tentative D call TRBD1 (5 bases). This CDR3 comprises 13 residues. Trimming shortened V by 1 base and J by 4 bases, and 7 bases separated the two germline ends. Germline-derived CDR1 and CDR2 are MNHEY and SVGAGI. This CDR3 reads CASSYWDATEAFF. The CDR3 DNA reads TGTGCCAGCAGTTACTGGGACGCCACTGAAGCTTTCTTT.

This clone was detected a few times. The chain carries TRBV6-5 and TRBJ1-3; D is unclear. V lost 4 bases, J lost 0 bases, and 13 bases lay in between. This CDR3 contains 16 residues. Germline V gene data show CDR1 as MNHEY and CDR2 as SVGAGI. CDR3 bases: TGTGCCAGCAGTTTCGGCGACTCTACCTCTGGAAACACCATATATTTT. This translates into CASSFGDSTSGNTIYF.

The gene calls are TRBV7-6 and TRBJ2-5; D ambiguous. This CDR3 spans 11 amino acids. Germline values: CDR1 SGHVS, CDR2 FNYEAQ. Trimming took 8 bases from V and 2 from J, leaving 6 bases between them. The CDR3 region has the DNA TGTGCCAGCCAGCTTCAAGAGACCCAGTACTTC. Its translation: CASQLQETQYF.

The rearrangement uses TRBV19 and TRBJ1-4, with a tentative D call TRBD1 (5 bases). The germline CDR1 and CDR2 sequences are LNHDA and SQIVND (reference sequence). Trimming pared 7 bases from V and 0 bases from J, leaving 12 bases between. This CDR3 contains 15 residues. The CDR3 reads CASTPRVSTNEKLFF. CDR3 DNA sequence: TGTGCCAGTACCCCCAGGGTTTCAACTAATGAAAAACTGTTTTTT. The complete variable domain, with remaining parts taken from reference TRBV19 and TRBJ1-4, reads DGGITQSPKYLFRKEGQNVTLSCEQNLNHDAMYWYRQDPGQGLRLIYYSQIVNDFQKGDIAEGYSVSREKKESFPLTVTSAQKNPTAFYLCASTPRVSTNEKLFFGSGTQLSVL.

This clone rates as medium-sized. J is TRBJ1-1 and V is TRBV11-2; D may be TRBD1 (5 bases). This CDR3 contains 12 residues. V lost 0 bases and J 12 bases, leaving 11 bases between the germline ends. The germline V gene encodes CDR1 SGHAT and CDR2 FQNNGV. The CDR3 nucleotides are TGTGCCAGCAGCTTAGAGGAGGGGCGTTCTTTCTTT. Protein product: CASSLEEGRSFF.

Only a few counts were recorded for this clone. The sample carries other DNA sequences with the same CDR3. The V and J genes are TRBV27 and TRBJ1-3; D call uncertain. The germline V gene has CDR1 MNHEY and CDR2 SMNVEV (reference sequence). The CDR3 covers 15 residues. The V end was cut by 5 bases, the J end by 0 bases, with 11 bases between. CDR3 in DNA: TGTGCCAGCAGTCCGAACCGGGACTCTGGAAACACCATATATTTT. This gives the protein CASSPNRDSGNTIYF.

This clone turned up a few times. V and J are TRBV28 and TRBJ1-1, with a possible D match to TRBD1 (6 bases). The CDR3 spans 12 residues. V lost 11 bases, J lost 1 base, and 11 bases lay in between. Germline V gene sequence: CDR1 MDHEN, CDR2 SYDVKM. CDR3 coding DNA: TGTGCCCTTAGGGGGGGGAACACTGAAGCTTTCTTT. It specifies CALRGGNTEAFF.

The J gene is TRBJ1-2, the V gene TRBV30; 12 bases align to TRBD1. After removal of 0 bases from V and 8 bases from J, the junction contained 7 bases not matched to a gene. The CDR3 sequence is 15 residues long. The V gene's germline CDR1 is GTSNPN and CDR2 SVGIG (reference sequence). The CDR3 coding sequence is TGTGCCTGGAGTGTACCGGGACAGGGGGCGGGGGGCTACACCTTC. Translation: CAWSVPGQGAGGYTF.

The J gene is TRBJ1-3, the V gene TRBV11-2; D remains unclear. Between the trimmed V and J ends, which lost 0 bases and 7 bases, there was a span of 10 bases. The CDR3 has 14 amino acids. Germline V CDR1 and CDR2: SGHAT, FQNNGV. The CDR3 nucleotides read TGTGCCAGCAGCTTAGATCCCGGGCCCAACACCATATATTTT. It codes for CASSLDPGPNTIYF.

The rearrangement links TRBV5-1 to TRBJ1-3; weak D call: TRBD1 (6 bases). Germline V CDR1 and CDR2: SGHRS, YFSETQ. The CDR3 extends over 13 amino acids. Trimming cost V 4 bases and J 8 bases, with 13 bases left between them. The CDR3 nucleotides are TGCGCCAGCAGCGCACAGGGTGGTGACACCATATATTTT. It specifies CASSAQGGDTIYF.

V gene TRBV10-3 combines with J gene TRBJ1-1; maybe TRBD1 (6 bases). Germline CDR1 and CDR2: ENHRY and SYGVKD. The V end was cut by 10 bases, the J end by 1 base, with 13 bases between. CDR3 length: 13 residues. The CDR3 reads CASIWTENTEAFF. CDR3 in DNA: TGTGCCAGCATCTGGACAGAGAACACTGAAGCTTTCTTT.

The chain combines TRBV9 with TRBJ2-1, with D possibly matching TRBD1 (6 bases). Germline V lookup: CDR1 SGDLS, CDR2 YYNGEE. V was shortened by 4 bases and J by 0 bases, with 14 bases between the two germline ends. CDR3 length: 16 residues. The CDR3 spells CASSPPTGSSYNEQFF. CDR3 nucleotide sequence: TGTGCCAGCAGCCCACCGACAGGCAGCTCCTACAATGAGCAGTTCTTC.

By share, this clone counts as medium-sized (0.01 to 0.1%). The gene calls are TRBV6-6 and TRBJ1-2; tentatively, D is TRBD1 (5 bases). Germline CDR1 reads MNHNY; CDR2 reads SVGAGI (reference sequence). This CDR3 has 15 amino acids. Trimming removed 2 bases from V and 6 bases from J, with 16 bases in between. The CDR3 nucleotides are TGTGCCAGCAGTTACGGTATCGGGGACCCTCATGGCTACACCTTC. This sequence encodes CASSYGIGDPHGYTF.

The chain's CDR3 is CASSLGQGANYGYTF. CDR3 bases: TGCGCCAGCAGCTTGGGACAGGGGGCGAACTATGGCTACACCTTC. V and J are TRBV5-1 and TRBJ1-2; TRBD1 agrees at 10 bases. The CDR3 length is 15 residues. Germline CDR1 SGHRS, CDR2 YFSETQ. The V and J ends lost 0 bases and 2 bases, in that order; junction bases with no gene match: 1.

By its share, this clone is medium-sized (0.01 to 0.1%). V usage is TRBV25-1 and J usage is TRBJ2-7, with D possibly being TRBD1 (6 bases). The ends were cut back, 2 bases at V and 4 bases at J, with 15 bases in the middle. The CDR3 is 15 amino acids. Germline CDR1 reads MGHDK; CDR2 reads SYGVNS. CDR3 protein: CASSEDRRGQYEQYF. CDR3 coding DNA: TGTGCCAGCAGTGAAGATAGAAGGGGACAATACGAGCAGTACTTC.

The V call is TRBV4-1, the J call TRBJ1-1, with unresolved D. This CDR3 is built from 15 residues. Trimming stripped 0 bases from V and 0 bases from J, with 8 bases between. Germline loops: CDR1 MGHRA, CDR2 YSYEKL. CDR3 sequence (DNA): TGCGCCAGCAGCCAAGATCACAGCCTGAACACTGAAGCTTTCTTT. It specifies CASSQDHSLNTEAFF.

This sequence joins TRBV7-3 and TRBJ2-2; D gene uncertain. The CDR3 loop spans 15 amino acids. V lost 2 bases, J lost 1 base, and 8 bases lay in between. The germline V gene encodes CDR1 SGHTA and CDR2 FQGTGA. CDR3 sequence reads: CASSLGGVNTGELFF. The CDR3, as DNA: TGTGCCAGCAGCTTAGGTGGGGTGAACACCGGGGAGCTGTTTTTT.